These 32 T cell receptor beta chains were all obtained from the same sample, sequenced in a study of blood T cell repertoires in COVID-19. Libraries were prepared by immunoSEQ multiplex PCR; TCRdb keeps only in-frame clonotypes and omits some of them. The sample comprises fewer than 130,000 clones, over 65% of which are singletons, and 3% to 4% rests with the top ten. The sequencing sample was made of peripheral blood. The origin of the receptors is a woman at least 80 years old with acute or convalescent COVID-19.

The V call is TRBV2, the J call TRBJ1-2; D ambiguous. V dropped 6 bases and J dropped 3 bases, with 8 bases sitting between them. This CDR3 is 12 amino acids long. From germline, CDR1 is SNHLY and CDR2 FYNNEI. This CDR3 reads CASRLADYGYTF. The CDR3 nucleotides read TGTGCCAGCAGGCTTGCAGACTATGGCTACACCTTC.

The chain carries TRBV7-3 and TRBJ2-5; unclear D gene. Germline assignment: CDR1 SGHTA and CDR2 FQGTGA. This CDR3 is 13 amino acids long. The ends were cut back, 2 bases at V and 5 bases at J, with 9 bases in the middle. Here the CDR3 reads CASSLVIGETQYF. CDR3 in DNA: TGTGCCAGCAGCTTAGTGATCGGGGAGACCCAGTACTTC.

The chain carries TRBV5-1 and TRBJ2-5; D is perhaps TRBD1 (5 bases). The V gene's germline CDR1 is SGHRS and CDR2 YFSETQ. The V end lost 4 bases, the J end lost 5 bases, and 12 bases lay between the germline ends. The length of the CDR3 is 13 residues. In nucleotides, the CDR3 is TGCGCCAGCAGCCAGCTTGGGGCCGAGACCCAGTACTTC. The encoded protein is CASSQLGAETQYF.

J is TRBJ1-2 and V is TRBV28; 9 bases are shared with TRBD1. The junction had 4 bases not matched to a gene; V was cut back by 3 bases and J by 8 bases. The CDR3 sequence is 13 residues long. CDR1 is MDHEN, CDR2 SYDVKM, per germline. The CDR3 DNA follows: TGTGCCAGCAGTTTGGGGACAGGGCTCGGCTACACCTTC. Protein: CASSLGTGLGYTF.

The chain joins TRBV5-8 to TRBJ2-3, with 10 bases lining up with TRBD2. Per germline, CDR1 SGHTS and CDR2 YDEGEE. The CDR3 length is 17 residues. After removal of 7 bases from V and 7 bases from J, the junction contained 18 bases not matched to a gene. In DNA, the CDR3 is TGTGCCAGCCGCCTCCCAAGGGCAGCGGGGGGGCTATATACGCAGTATTTT. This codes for CASRLPRAAGGLYTQYF. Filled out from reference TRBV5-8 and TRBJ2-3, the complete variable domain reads EAGVTQSPTHLIKTRGQQATLRCSPISGHTSVYWYQQALGLGLQFLLWYDEGEERNRGNFPPRFSGRQFPNYSSELNVNALELEDSALYLCASRLPRAAGGLYTQYFGPGTRLTVL.

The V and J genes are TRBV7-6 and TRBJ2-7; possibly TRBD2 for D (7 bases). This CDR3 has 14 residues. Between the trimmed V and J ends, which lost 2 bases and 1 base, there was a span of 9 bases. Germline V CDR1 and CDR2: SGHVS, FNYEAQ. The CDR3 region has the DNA TGTGCCAGCAGCTTACGGGGGGCGTCCTACGAGCAGTACTTC. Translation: CASSLRGASYEQYF. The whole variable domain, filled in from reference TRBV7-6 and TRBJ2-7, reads GAGVSQSPRYKVTKRGQDVALRCDPISGHVSLYWYRQALGQGPEFLTYFNYEAQQDKSGLPNDRFSAERPEGSISTLTIQRTEQRDSAMYRCASSLRGASYEQYFGPGTRLTVT.

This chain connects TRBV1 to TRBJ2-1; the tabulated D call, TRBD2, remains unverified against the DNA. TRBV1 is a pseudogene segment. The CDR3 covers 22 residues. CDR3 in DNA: TGCACCAGCAGCCAACCTAACCCCCACGGGACTAGCGGGGGGGCCGCCTACAATGAGCAGTTCTTC. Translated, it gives CTSSQPNPHGTSGGAAYNEQFF.

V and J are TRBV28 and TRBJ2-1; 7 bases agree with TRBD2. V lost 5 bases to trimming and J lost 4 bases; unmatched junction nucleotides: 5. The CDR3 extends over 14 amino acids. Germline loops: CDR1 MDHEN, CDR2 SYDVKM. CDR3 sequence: CASSLADHYNEQFF. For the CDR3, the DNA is TGTGCCAGCAGTCTAGCGGACCATTACAATGAGCAGTTCTTC.

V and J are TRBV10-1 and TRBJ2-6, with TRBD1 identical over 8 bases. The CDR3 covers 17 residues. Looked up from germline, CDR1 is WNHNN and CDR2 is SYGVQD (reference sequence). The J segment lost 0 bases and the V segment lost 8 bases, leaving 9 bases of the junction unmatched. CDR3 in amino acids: CASPNRTGSSGANVLTF. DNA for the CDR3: TGCGCCAGCCCTAACAGGACAGGGAGCTCTGGGGCCAACGTCCTGACTTTC.

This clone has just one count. Here the CDR3 DNA reads TGTGCCAGTAGTATTCTTTGGGACAGGAACACTGAAGCTTTCTTT. Translating it yields CASSILWDRNTEAFF. The V gene is TRBV19, the J gene TRBJ1-1; 7 bases are shared with TRBD1. In germline, CDR1 is LNHDA, CDR2 SQIVND (reference sequence). The CDR3 has 15 amino acids. Losses at the gene ends were 3 bases for V and 1 base for J; bases not matched to a gene: 5.

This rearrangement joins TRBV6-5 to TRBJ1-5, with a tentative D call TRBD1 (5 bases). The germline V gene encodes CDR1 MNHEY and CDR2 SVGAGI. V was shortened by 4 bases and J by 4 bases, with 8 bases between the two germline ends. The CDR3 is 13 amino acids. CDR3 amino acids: CASSLQENQPQHF. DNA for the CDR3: TGTGCCAGCAGTTTACAGGAAAATCAGCCCCAGCATTTT.

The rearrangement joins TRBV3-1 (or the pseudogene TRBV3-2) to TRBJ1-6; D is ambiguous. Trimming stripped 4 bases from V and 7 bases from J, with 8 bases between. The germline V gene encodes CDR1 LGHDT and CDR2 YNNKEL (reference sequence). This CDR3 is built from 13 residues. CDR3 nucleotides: TGTGCCAGCAGCCGAACCGAGAATTCACCCCTCCACTTT. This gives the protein CASSRTENSPLHF.

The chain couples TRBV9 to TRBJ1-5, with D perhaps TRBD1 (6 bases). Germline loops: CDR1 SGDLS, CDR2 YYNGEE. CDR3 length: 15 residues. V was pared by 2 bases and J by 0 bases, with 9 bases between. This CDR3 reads CASSVGTISNQPQHF. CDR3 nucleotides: TGTGCCAGCAGCGTCGGGACAATTAGCAATCAGCCCCAGCATTTT.

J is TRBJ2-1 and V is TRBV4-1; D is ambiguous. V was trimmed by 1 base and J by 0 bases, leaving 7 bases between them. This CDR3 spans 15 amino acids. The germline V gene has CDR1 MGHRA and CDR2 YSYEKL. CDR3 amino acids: CASSQVGSSYNEQFF. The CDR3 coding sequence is TGCGCCAGCAGCCAAGTGGGCAGCTCCTACAATGAGCAGTTCTTC.

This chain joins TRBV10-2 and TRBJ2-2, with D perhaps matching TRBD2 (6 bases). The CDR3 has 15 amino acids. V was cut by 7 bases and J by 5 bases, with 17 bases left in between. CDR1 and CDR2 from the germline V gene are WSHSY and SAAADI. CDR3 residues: CASTLQLRGTGELFF. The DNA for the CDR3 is TGCGCCAGCACCCTACAACTACGGGGGACCGGGGAGCTGTTTTTT.

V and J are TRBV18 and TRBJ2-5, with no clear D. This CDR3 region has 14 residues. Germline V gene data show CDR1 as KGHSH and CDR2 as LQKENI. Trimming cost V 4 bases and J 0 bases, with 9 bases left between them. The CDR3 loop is CASSRIQDQETQYF. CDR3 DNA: TGTGCCAGCTCACGTATTCAGGACCAAGAGACCCAGTACTTC.

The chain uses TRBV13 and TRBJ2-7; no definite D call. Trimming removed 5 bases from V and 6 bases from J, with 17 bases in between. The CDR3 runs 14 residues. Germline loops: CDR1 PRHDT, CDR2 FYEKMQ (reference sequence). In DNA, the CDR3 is TGTGCCAGCAGCCTTCGGTCTACCCGAGTCGAGCAGTACTTC. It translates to CASSLRSTRVEQYF.

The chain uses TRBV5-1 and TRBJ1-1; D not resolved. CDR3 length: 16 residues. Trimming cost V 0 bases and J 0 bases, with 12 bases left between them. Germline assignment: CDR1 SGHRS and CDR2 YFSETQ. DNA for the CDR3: TGCGCCAGCAGCTTGGCCAATGTGGCGGTGAACACTGAAGCTTTCTTT. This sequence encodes CASSLANVAVNTEAFF.

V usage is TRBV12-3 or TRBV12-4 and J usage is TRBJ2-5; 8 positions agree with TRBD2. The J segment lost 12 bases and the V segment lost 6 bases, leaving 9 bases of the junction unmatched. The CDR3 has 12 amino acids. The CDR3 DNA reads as TGTGCCAGCAGCTCGGGGGGGCCGAGGGAGTACTTC. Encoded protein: CASSSGGPREYF.

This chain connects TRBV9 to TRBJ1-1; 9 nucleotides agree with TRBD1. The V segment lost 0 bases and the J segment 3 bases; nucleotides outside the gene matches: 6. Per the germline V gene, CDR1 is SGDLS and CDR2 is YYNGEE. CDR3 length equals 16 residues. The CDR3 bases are TGTGCCAGCAGCGTAGACGCGGGGACAGGGTACACTGAAGCTTTCTTT. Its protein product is CASSVDAGTGYTEAFF. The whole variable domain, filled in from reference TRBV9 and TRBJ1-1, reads DSGVTQTPKHLITATGQRVTLRCSPRSGDLSVYWYQQSLDQGLQFLIQYYNGEERAKGNILERFSAQQFPDLHSELNLSSLELGDSALYFCASSVDAGTGYTEAFFGQGTRLTVV.

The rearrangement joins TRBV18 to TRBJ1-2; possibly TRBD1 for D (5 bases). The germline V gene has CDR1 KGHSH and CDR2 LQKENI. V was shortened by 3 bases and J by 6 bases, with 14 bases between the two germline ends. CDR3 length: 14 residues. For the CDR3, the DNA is TGTGCCAGCTCACCTGTCAGACAAGGGGATGGCTACACCTTC. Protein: CASSPVRQGDGYTF.

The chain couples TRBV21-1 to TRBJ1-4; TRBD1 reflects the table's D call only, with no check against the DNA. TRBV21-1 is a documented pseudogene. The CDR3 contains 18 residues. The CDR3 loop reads CASSMRSRQELPNEKLFF. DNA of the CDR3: TGTGCCAGCAGCATGCGCTCCAGACAGGAATTGCCTAATGAAAAACTGTTTTTT.

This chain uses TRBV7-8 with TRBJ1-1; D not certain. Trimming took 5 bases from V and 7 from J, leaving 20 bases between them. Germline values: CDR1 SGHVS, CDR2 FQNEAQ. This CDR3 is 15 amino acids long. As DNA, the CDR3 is TGTGCCAGCAGCAAGAGTAGGACGGGGTTTCGTGAAGCTTTCTTT. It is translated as CASSKSRTGFREAFF.

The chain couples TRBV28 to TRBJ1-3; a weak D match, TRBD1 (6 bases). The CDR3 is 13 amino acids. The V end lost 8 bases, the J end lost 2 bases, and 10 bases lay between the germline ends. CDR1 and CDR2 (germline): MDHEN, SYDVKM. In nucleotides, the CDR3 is TGTGCCAGCGTCAAGGGGGCTGGAAACACCATATATTTT. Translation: CASVKGAGNTIYF. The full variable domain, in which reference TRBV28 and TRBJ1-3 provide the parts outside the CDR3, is DVKVTQSSRYLVKRTGEKVFLECVQDMDHENMFWYRQDPGLGLRLIYFSYDVKMKEKGDIPEGYSVSREKKERFSLILESASTNQTSMYLCASVKGAGNTIYFGEGSWLTVV.

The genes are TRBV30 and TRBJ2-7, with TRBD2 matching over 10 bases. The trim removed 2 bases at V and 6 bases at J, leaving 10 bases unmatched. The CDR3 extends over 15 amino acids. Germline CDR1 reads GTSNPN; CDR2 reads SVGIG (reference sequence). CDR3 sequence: CAWSTGASGRGEQYF. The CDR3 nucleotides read TGTGCCTGGAGTACCGGGGCTAGCGGGAGAGGCGAGCAGTACTTC.

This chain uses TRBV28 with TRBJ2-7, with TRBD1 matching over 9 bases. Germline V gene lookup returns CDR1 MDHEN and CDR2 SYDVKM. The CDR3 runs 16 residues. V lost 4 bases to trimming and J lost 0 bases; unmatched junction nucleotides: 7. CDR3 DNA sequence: TGTGCCAGCAGTTCATCGACAGGGGGGACCTCCTACGAGCAGTACTTC. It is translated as CASSSSTGGTSYEQYF.

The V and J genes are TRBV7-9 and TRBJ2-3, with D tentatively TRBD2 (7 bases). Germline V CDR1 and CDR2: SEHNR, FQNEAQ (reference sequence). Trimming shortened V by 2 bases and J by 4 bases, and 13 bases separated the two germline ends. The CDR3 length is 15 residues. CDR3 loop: CASSLFGGQSDTQYF. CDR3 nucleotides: TGTGCCAGCAGCTTATTCGGGGGGCAGTCAGATACGCAGTATTTT. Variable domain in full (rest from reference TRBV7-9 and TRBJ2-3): DTGVSQNPRHKITKRGQNVTFRCDPISEHNRLYWYRQTLGQGPEFLTYFQNEAQLEKSRLLSDRFSAERPKGSFSTLEIQRTEQGDSAMYLCASSLFGGQSDTQYFGPGTRLTVL.

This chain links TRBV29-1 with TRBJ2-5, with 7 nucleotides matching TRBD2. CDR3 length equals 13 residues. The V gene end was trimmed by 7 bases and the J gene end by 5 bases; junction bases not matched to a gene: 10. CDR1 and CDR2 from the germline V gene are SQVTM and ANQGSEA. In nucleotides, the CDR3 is TGCAGCGGTGCTGGCGGGAGCGTCGAGACCCAGTACTTC. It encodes CSGAGGSVETQYF.

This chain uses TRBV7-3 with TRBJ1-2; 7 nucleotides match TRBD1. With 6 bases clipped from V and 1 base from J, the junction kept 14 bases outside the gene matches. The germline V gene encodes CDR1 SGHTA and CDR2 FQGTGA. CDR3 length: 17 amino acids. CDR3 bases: TGTGCCAGCAGGTCACCGGGACAGCTTCTACTTAACTATGGCTACACCTTC. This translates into CASRSPGQLLLNYGYTF.

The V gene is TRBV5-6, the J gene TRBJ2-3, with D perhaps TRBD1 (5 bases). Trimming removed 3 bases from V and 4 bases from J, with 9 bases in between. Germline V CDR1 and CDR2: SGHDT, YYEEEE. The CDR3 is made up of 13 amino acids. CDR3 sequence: CASSSSGPDTQYF. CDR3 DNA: TGTGCCAGCAGCTCCTCAGGGCCAGATACGCAGTATTTT.

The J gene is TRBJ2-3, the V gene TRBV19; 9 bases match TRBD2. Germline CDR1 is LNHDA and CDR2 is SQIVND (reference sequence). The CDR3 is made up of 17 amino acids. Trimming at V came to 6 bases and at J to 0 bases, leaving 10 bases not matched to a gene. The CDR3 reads CASRYGGRAPSTDTQYF. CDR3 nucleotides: TGTGCCAGTAGGTACGGCGGGAGGGCCCCTAGCACAGATACGCAGTATTTT.

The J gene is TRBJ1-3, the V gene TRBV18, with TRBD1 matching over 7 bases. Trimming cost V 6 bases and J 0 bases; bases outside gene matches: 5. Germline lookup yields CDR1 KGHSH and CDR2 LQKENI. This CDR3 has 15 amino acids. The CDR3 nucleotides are TGTGCCAGCTCCCCTCGGGACAGCTCTGGAAACACCATATATTTT. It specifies CASSPRDSSGNTIYF.